The clone carrying this T cell receptor (beta chain) is medium-sized. The identical CDR3 is also encoded by other nucleotide sequences in the sample. The data stem from a study of PD-L1 blockade in urothelial cancer. Study-wide context: Blood gave a median 141,255 T cells.

Clones were read by immunoSEQ multiplex PCR, and TCRdb kept only the in-frame ones, dropping some. The table shows 70,000 to 75,000 clones, with 84% occurring only once. Time point given: pretreatment peripheral blood. Anywhere from 1 to 8 samples came from each patient, spanning pretreatment and on-treatment. V lost 1 base to trimming and J lost 1 base, with 7 bases between them. This CDR3 comprises 14 residues. Germline assignment: CDR1 LNHDA and CDR2 SQIVND (reference sequence). Here the sequenced sample was PBMCs, taken around atezolizumab (anti-PD-L1) treatment. The receptor's source is an older woman with urothelial cancer. The chain combines TRBV19 with TRBJ1-1; possible D gene TRBD1, 5 bases. CDR3 sequence: CASSIGDRNTEAFF. The CDR3 nucleotides read TGTGCCAGTAGTATAGGCGACAGGAACACTGAAGCTTTCTTT.